One and the same sample provided the 18 T cell receptor beta chains below, sequenced in a study of vaccination and CD4 T cells after COVID-19. MiXCR was run by TCRdb on the PCR reads, yielding one entry per CDR3 protein. Here the sample spans about 36,000 distinct CDR3 sequences, 35% to 40% being singletons. Indicated time point: late sampling 161 to 241 days after vaccination in a few convalescent patients. The sequencing here drew on CD4+ T cells from blood, taken about 7 months after SARS-CoV-2 vaccination. These receptors were taken from a human donor who had recovered from COVID-19.

This clonotype has just a few counts. The chain has TRBV6-2 or TRBV6-3 and TRBJ2-6; D ambiguous. This CDR3 has 15 amino acids. In germline, CDR1 is MNHEY, CDR2 SVGEGT. The germline V and J ends were trimmed by 0 bases and 1 base, with 4 bases remaining between them. DNA of the CDR3: TGTGCCAGCAGTTACTCGGGGTCTGGGGCCAACGTCCTGACTTTC. Protein sequence: CASSYSGSGANVLTF.

This clonotype was seen a few times. The chain has TRBV19 and TRBJ2-7; 8 positions agree with TRBD1. This CDR3 region has 15 residues. With 7 bases clipped from V and 4 bases from J, the junction kept 12 bases outside the gene matches. Germline loops: CDR1 LNHDA, CDR2 SQIVND (reference sequence). CDR3 nucleotide sequence: TGTGCCAGTACCGGACCAGGACAGGGCTCGTACGAGCAGTACTTC. Its translation is CASTGPGQGSYEQYF.

The rearrangement links TRBV20-1 to TRBJ2-7, with D possibly being TRBD2 (6 bases). The CDR3 covers 17 residues. The V gene lost 3 bases and the J gene lost 3 bases, with 24 bases spanning the gap. CDR1 and CDR2 (germline): DFQATT, SNEGSKA (reference sequence). Here the CDR3 reads CSASFISGWAGYYEQYF. DNA for the CDR3: TGCAGTGCTAGTTTTATCAGCGGGTGGGCGGGCTACTACGAGCAGTACTTC.

This clonotype has more than one count but fewer than ten. The V gene is TRBV7-2, the J gene TRBJ2-7; D tentatively fits TRBD1 or TRBD2 (5 bases each). Trimming stripped 2 bases from V and 2 bases from J, with 22 bases between. Germline lookup yields CDR1 SGHTA and CDR2 FQGNSA. CDR3 length equals 18 residues. For the CDR3, the DNA is TGTGCCAGCAGCTTACGACGCCAGGGACCTCTCCAGCCCTACGAGCAGTACTTC. This encodes CASSLRRQGPLQPYEQYF.

The chain uses TRBV20-1 and TRBJ2-3; the match to TRBD2 covers 12 bases. Germline lookup yields CDR1 DFQATT and CDR2 SNEGSKA (reference sequence). V trimming: 6 bases; J trimming: 5 bases; junction bases outside the gene matches: 15. The CDR3 has 17 amino acids. The CDR3 region is CSADRYTSGRIQDTQYF. As DNA, the CDR3 is TGCAGTGCCGATCGTTATACTAGCGGGAGGATTCAAGATACGCAGTATTTT.

This chain joins TRBV28 and TRBJ2-7, with D perhaps assigned TRBD1 or TRBD2 (5 bases each). The V and J ends lost 2 bases and 4 bases respectively, with 6 bases between them. The CDR3 length is 12 residues. Germline V gene sequence: CDR1 MDHEN, CDR2 SYDVKM. The CDR3 DNA reads TGTGCCAGCAGTTTAGGGACGTACGAGCAGTACTTC. It is translated as CASSLGTYEQYF.

The table lists this clonotype with a few counts. CDR3 in amino acids: CASSLYGENTEAFF. The DNA for the CDR3 is TGTGCCAGCAGTTTATACGGGGAGAACACTGAAGCTTTCTTT. The V gene is TRBV28, the J gene TRBJ1-1; D is unclear. In germline, CDR1 is MDHEN, CDR2 SYDVKM. This CDR3 spans 14 amino acids. V was pared by 1 base and J by 1 base, with 7 bases between.

V usage is TRBV7-9 and J usage is TRBJ2-5; possible D gene TRBD2, 6 bases. In germline, CDR1 is SEHNR, CDR2 FQNEAQ (reference sequence). V lost 1 base, J lost 0 bases, and 9 bases lay in between. CDR3 length equals 15 residues. The CDR3 sequence is CASSLGSGDQETQYF. The CDR3 DNA reads as TGTGCCAGCAGCTTAGGTAGCGGAGACCAAGAGACCCAGTACTTC. The full variable domain, completed using reference TRBV7-9 and TRBJ2-5, is DTGVSQNPRHKITKRGQNVTFRCDPISEHNRLYWYRQTLGQGPEFLTYFQNEAQLEKSRLLSDRFSAERPKGSFSTLEIQRTEQGDSAMYLCASSLGSGDQETQYFGPGTRLLVL.

The chain has TRBV27 and TRBJ2-3, with D perhaps matching TRBD1 (6 bases). Germline V gene sequence: CDR1 MNHEY, CDR2 SMNVEV (reference sequence). V was pared by 6 bases and J by 4 bases, with 17 bases between. The CDR3 runs 15 residues. In DNA, the CDR3 is TGTGCCAGCAGCCGTGCCGACAGGCGGTCAGATACGCAGTATTTT. Its protein is CASSRADRRSDTQYF.

There are a few counts of this clonotype. V and J are TRBV19 and TRBJ1-5, with TRBD1 as a possible D gene (5 bases). Trimming stripped 5 bases from V and 0 bases from J, with 11 bases between. Germline-derived CDR1 and CDR2 are LNHDA and SQIVND (reference sequence). This CDR3 region has 15 residues. This chain's CDR3 is CASSWDLYSNQPQHF. The CDR3 DNA reads as TGTGCCAGTAGTTGGGACCTTTATAGCAATCAGCCCCAGCATTTT.

This clonotype was recorded a few times. The rearrangement links TRBV19 to TRBJ1-5; D unclear. The CDR3 is 11 residues long. Trimming left V 8 bases short and J 6 bases short, with 8 bases between. Looked up from germline, CDR1 is LNHDA and CDR2 is SQIVND (reference sequence). The CDR3 region is CASSKGQPQHF. The DNA for the CDR3 is TGTGCCAGTTCTAAAGGTCAGCCCCAGCATTTT.

Only one count was recorded for this clonotype. V usage is TRBV10-2 and J usage is TRBJ1-4, with D perhaps matching TRBD1 (5 bases). Trimming shortened V by 8 bases and J by 8 bases, and 15 bases separated the two germline ends. The germline V gene has CDR1 WSHSY and CDR2 SAAADI. The CDR3 has 13 amino acids. Here the CDR3 DNA reads TGCGCCAGCTCGGCGGGAGCAGGGGAAAAACTGTTTTTT. Translation: CASSAGAGEKLFF.

The V and J genes are TRBV27 and TRBJ2-1, with 11 positions matching TRBD2. Germline CDR1 reads MNHEY; CDR2 reads SMNVEV (reference sequence). Unmatched junction bases numbered 11, after V lost 5 bases and J lost 5 bases. This CDR3 is built from 17 residues. The CDR3 loop is CASSKRLAGPGHNEQFF. The DNA for the CDR3 is TGTGCCAGCAGTAAAAGACTAGCGGGGCCGGGCCACAATGAGCAGTTCTTC.

The chain joins TRBV5-4 to TRBJ2-5; 7 bases agree with TRBD1. Germline assignment: CDR1 SGHNT and CDR2 YYREEE (reference sequence). The length of the CDR3 is 15 residues. The J segment lost 3 bases and the V segment lost 0 bases, leaving 5 bases of the junction unmatched. CDR3 sequence reads: CASSLVFTGEETQYF. CDR3 coding DNA: TGTGCCAGCAGCTTGGTCTTTACAGGGGAAGAGACCCAGTACTTC. Together with reference TRBV5-4 and TRBJ2-5, the CDR3 gives the full variable domain: ETGVTQSPTHLIKTRGQQVTLRCSSQSGHNTVSWYQQALGQGPQFIFQYYREEENGRGNFPPRFSGLQFPNYSSELNVNALELDDSALYLCASSLVFTGEETQYFGPGTRLLVL.

The V gene is TRBV30, the J gene TRBJ2-7, with D possibly TRBD2 on 5 matching bases. The CDR3 is 14 residues long. Germline lookup yields CDR1 GTSNPN and CDR2 SVGIG (reference sequence). With 5 bases removed from V and 2 bases from J, the gap between germline ends came to 16 bases. The CDR3 reads CAWLPRVRPYEQYF. The CDR3 bases are TGTGCCTGGCTGCCGCGGGTCCGACCCTACGAGCAGTACTTC.

The chain carries TRBV29-1 and TRBJ2-7, with 8 bases lining up with TRBD1. Germline V gene data show CDR1 as SQVTM and CDR2 as ANQGSEA. The ends lost 6 bases at V and 3 bases at J; junction bases unmatched: 13. CDR3 length: 15 amino acids. CDR3 nucleotides: TGCAGCGTCCGGTCGGTAGGACAGGGAGACTACGAGCAGTACTTC. This translates into CSVRSVGQGDYEQYF.

The rearrangement uses TRBV6-1 and TRBJ2-7; D possibly corresponds to TRBD2 (6 bases). From germline, CDR1 is MNHNS and CDR2 SASEGT. The V end lost 7 bases, the J end lost 1 base, and 17 bases lay between the germline ends. This CDR3 contains 15 residues. CDR3 protein: CASTPFRDSSYEQYF. In DNA form, the CDR3 reads TGTGCCAGCACCCCCTTCCGGGACTCATCCTACGAGCAGTACTTC.

This chain connects TRBV24-1 to TRBJ1-1, with D hard to call. The CDR3 has 13 residues. The germline CDR1 and CDR2 sequences are KGHDR and SFDVKD. V was clipped by 0 bases and J by 7 bases, with 8 bases between them. CDR3 residues: CATSDLVGSEAFF. In nucleotides, the CDR3 is TGTGCCACCAGTGATTTGGTCGGCAGTGAAGCTTTCTTT.